The entry that follows covers one T cell receptor (beta chain) sequence. This clonotype has ten or more counts. Its cognate antigen has yet to be identified. There are no base qualities to consult, and no much larger clone falls within one base. The treatment or condition tag for this specimen amounts to: live attenuated yellow fever vaccine strain. A standard Ficoll-Paque protocol was used to isolate PBMCs from peripheral blood. Dynabeads CD4 and CD8 positive selection kits were used to isolate the CD4 and CD8 T-cell fractions. TriZol was used to extract RNA from bulk PBMCs, CD4 and CD8 fractions, and dextramer-positive and dextramer-negative fractions. V loses 3 bases of germline sequence and J loses 3 bases, and the interval between the two ends is 9 bases. The germline V gene provides CDR1 SGHRS and CDR2 YFSETQ. Inclusive of the bounding cysteine and phenylalanine, the CDR3 is 14 residues long. Just CDR3 DNA is preserved here, 42 bases in frame from base 1.

Synthesis of TCR cDNA relied on 5'RACE template switching, a step that introduced a universal primer site along with unique molecular identifiers. Priming of cDNA synthesis was performed from both the TCR alpha and TCR beta constant segments. Library amplification involved two PCR steps, and the second step added sample barcodes and sequencing adapters. Sequencing of libraries was done on Illumina HiSeq 2500 (2x100 bp) or NovaSeq (2x150 bp). The original methods were these. MIGEC was used to demultiplex reads and collapse the reads into UMI consensus sequences, and MiXCR was used for V(D)J alignment. Clonotypes responding to the vaccine were identified with edgeR on replicate PBMC samples, with the criteria of FDR below 0.01 and a log2 fold change above 5 up to day 15. CD4 or CD8 identity was assigned to each bulk clonotype according to whether the clonotype was present at higher abundance in the sequenced CD4 repertoire or the sequenced CD8 repertoire. TCRdb took the public reads, trimmed them with fastp at Q25, ran MiXCR for clone calling and kept in-frame beta chains. Merged by CDR3 protein, the rows form single entries marked with the most common genes and DNA. TCRdb's processing, not the study's, gives the V and J calls here. The sample table holds about 240,000 distinct CDR3 sequences, of which roughly 7.2% were seen once. The biggest ten clones account for roughly 0.9% of the sample.

This entry comes from a study of T cells after yellow fever vaccination (dated by TCRdb to the late 2010s). General notes on the study: The SMART-Seq v4 Ultra Low Input RNA kit was used to prepare libraries from fractions with low cell numbers. Two healthy male donors, one aged 18 to 29 and one aged 30 to 40 years, were included in the cohort. To follow T-cell clones before and after both primary and booster YFV17D yellow fever vaccination, bulk TCR alpha and beta repertoires underwent longitudinal sequencing. Bulk PBMC replicates and cell subsets were isolated from blood drawn at multiple timepoints before and after both primary and secondary immunization. What the work shows at the level of the full study, not this receptor alone: Compared with the primary T-cell response, the secondary T-cell response was weaker but faster, peaking on day 5 rather than day 15. A small share of clonotypes occurred in both CD4 and CD8 compartments, likely arising from convergent recombination. Because only a couple of donors were included in the study, the extent to which the findings can be generalized is limited. Most clones expanded after primary vaccination (roughly 96% of CD4 and 70% to 90% of CD8) were re-detected after the booster, suggesting that broad memory maintenance occurred. Computational filtering was needed because FACS-sorted repertoires could contain abundant contaminating clonotypes from the bulk population.

The specimen was CD4+ T cells sorted from PBMCs, collected 15 days after the yellow fever booster vaccination. The source of this sequence is a man aged 25-45 years who received the YFV17D yellow fever vaccine. The chain links TRBV5-1 with TRBJ2-2, and perhaps TRBD2 as D gene, on 6 matching bases. The CDR3 region: CASSSGGYTGELFF. The DNA sequence is given as TGCGCCAGCAGCTCTGGAGGGTACACCGGGGAGCTGTTTTTT.